These 15 T cell receptor beta chains were sequenced from one sample in a study of T cell responses to AZD1222 COVID-19 vaccine. Here immunoSEQ multiplex PCR was the method, and the copy in TCRdb shows in-frame clones only, minus some. Of some 130,000 clones detected, roughly 90% appear once; the ten largest clones hold more than 5.5%. The sample in question was peripheral blood, obtained on day 0 of AZD1222 vaccination. The receptor source for this set is an adult in good health.

The chain joins TRBV30 to TRBJ1-1; 7 nucleotides line up with TRBD1. This CDR3 region has 13 residues. Germline assignment: CDR1 GTSNPN and CDR2 SVGIG (reference sequence). V gave up 7 bases and J gave up 5 bases; unmatched junction bases: 10. CDR3: CAFHPGGRTEAFF. CDR3 coding DNA: TGTGCCTTTCACCCAGGGGGACGAACTGAAGCTTTCTTT. Drawing the rest from reference TRBV30 and TRBJ1-1, the complete variable domain is SQTIHQWPATLVQPVGSPLSLECTVEGTSNPNLYWYRQAAGRGLQLLFYSVGIGQISSEVPQNLSASRPQDRQFILSSKKLLLSDSGFYLCAFHPGGRTEAFFGQGTRLTVV.

This chain joins TRBV28 and TRBJ2-7; 8 bases are a match to TRBD2. The CDR3 loop spans 14 amino acids. V shed 6 bases and J 2 bases; nucleotides not matched to a gene: 6. Germline CDR1 is MDHEN and CDR2 is SYDVKM. This CDR3 is CASSLLAETYEQYF. CDR3 DNA sequence: TGTGCCAGCAGCTTACTAGCGGAGACCTACGAGCAGTACTTC.

This chain links TRBV9 with TRBJ1-5; TRBD1 matches at 7 bases. This CDR3 is 14 amino acids long. Germline V gives CDR1 SGDLS, CDR2 YYNGEE. V shed 2 bases and J 7 bases; nucleotides not matched to a gene: 6. CDR3 amino acids: CASSVTGSDQPQHF. The CDR3 DNA reads as TGTGCCAGCAGCGTGACAGGGAGTGACCAGCCCCAGCATTTT.

This clone showed up just once. The DNA for the CDR3 is TGTGCCAGCAGTTTAGCCGGGGGCGGGGAGCTGTTTTTT. Its translation: CASSLAGGGELFF. The chain is built from TRBV12-3 or TRBV12-4 and TRBJ2-2, with D possibly being TRBD2 (6 bases). Trimming pared 0 bases from V and 7 bases from J, leaving 6 bases between. This CDR3 has 13 amino acids.

The chain has TRBV6-4 and TRBJ1-4; no reliable D call. Deletions cut 6 bases from V and 3 bases from J, with 8 bases between. The CDR3 has 13 amino acids. CDR1 and CDR2 from the germline V gene are MRHNA and SNTAGT. The CDR3 protein is CASRGSPNEKLFF. The CDR3 DNA sequence: TGTGCCAGCAGGGGATCTCCTAATGAAAAACTGTTTTTT.

The chain combines TRBV20-1 with TRBJ2-1; no clear D gene. CDR3 length equals 13 residues. Germline CDR1 reads DFQATT; CDR2 reads SNEGSKA (reference sequence). Trimming took off 3 bases at V and 3 bases at J, with 9 bases between the two ends. The chain's CDR3 is CSASEGFYNEQFF. Here the CDR3 DNA reads TGCAGTGCTAGTGAAGGGTTCTACAATGAGCAGTTCTTC.

The gene calls are TRBV13 and TRBJ1-2, with no clear D. The CDR3 covers 14 residues. Germline V lookup: CDR1 PRHDT, CDR2 FYEKMQ (reference sequence). V lost 4 bases and J lost 3, with 12 bases in between. The CDR3: CASSSSRGYYGYTF. CDR3 nucleotide sequence: TGTGCCAGCAGCTCGTCTCGAGGATACTATGGCTACACCTTC.

The chain carries TRBV30 and TRBJ2-2; weak D call: TRBD2 (6 bases). The V gene's germline CDR1 is GTSNPN and CDR2 SVGIG (reference sequence). This CDR3 region has 13 residues. Trimming removed 3 bases at V and 6 bases at J, with 11 bases between. The CDR3 protein is CAWRGGYAGELFF. As DNA, the CDR3 is TGTGCCTGGAGAGGAGGGTACGCCGGGGAGCTGTTTTTT.

This clone was found once. The rearrangement uses TRBV9 and TRBJ2-7; TRBD2 is a possible D gene (6 bases). V lost 0 bases to trimming and J lost 3 bases, with 13 bases between them. This CDR3 is built from 15 residues. The germline CDR1 and CDR2 sequences are SGDLS and YYNGEE. In DNA, the CDR3 is TGTGCCAGCAGCGTAGGGAAGGGGACTTACTACGAGCAGTACTTC. This gives the protein CASSVGKGTYYEQYF.

The CDR3 nucleotides read TGTGCCAGTAGTCTCAAACAGGGTGCGGAGACCCAGTACTTC. Its translation: CASSLKQGAETQYF. The chain employs TRBV19 and TRBJ2-5, with D possibly matching TRBD1 (6 bases). Trimming removed 5 bases from V and 5 bases from J, with 15 bases in between. CDR1 is LNHDA and CDR2 is SQIVND in the germline V gene (reference sequence). This CDR3 spans 14 amino acids. Full variable domain (rest looked up from reference TRBV19 and TRBJ2-5): DGGITQSPKYLFRKEGQNVTLSCEQNLNHDAMYWYRQDPGQGLRLIYYSQIVNDFQKGDIAEGYSVSREKKESFPLTVTSAQKNPTAFYLCASSLKQGAETQYFGPGTRLLVL.

CDR3: CASSRWGEDQPQHF. In nucleotides, the CDR3 is TGTGCCAGCAGCCGGTGGGGTGAGGACCAGCCCCAGCATTTT. The chain combines TRBV5-6 with TRBJ1-5; D gene unclear. The CDR3 extends over 14 amino acids. V was pared by 4 bases and J by 7 bases, with 15 bases between. CDR1 is SGHDT, CDR2 YYEEEE, per germline.

V gene TRBV24-1 combines with J gene TRBJ2-1, with 9 bases that match TRBD2. Germline V gene data show CDR1 as KGHDR and CDR2 as SFDVKD. J lost 6 bases, V lost 3 bases, and 5 bases had no gene match. This CDR3 has 15 amino acids. The CDR3 DNA reads TGTGCCACCAGTGATCCCCTAGCGGGGACCAATGAGCAGTTCTTC. It specifies CATSDPLAGTNEQFF.

V and J are TRBV25-1 and TRBJ1-1, with D uncertain. The CDR3 sequence is 13 residues long. The germline V gene has CDR1 MGHDK and CDR2 SYGVNS. Trimming pared 4 bases from V and 4 bases from J, leaving 10 bases between. The CDR3 DNA reads as TGTGCCAGCAGTGTTGTTGGCAGCACTGAAGCTTTCTTT. This codes for CASSVVGSTEAFF.

The chain has TRBV11-3 and TRBJ2-3; 12 nucleotides agree with TRBD1. This CDR3 has 17 residues. Germline lookup yields CDR1 SGHNT and CDR2 YENEEA. The junction had 8 bases not matched to a gene; V was cut back by 4 bases and J by 3 bases. In DNA form, the CDR3 reads TGTGCCAGCAGCTCCACTTGGGACAGGGGGCGGACAGATACGCAGTATTTT. This gives the protein CASSSTWDRGRTDTQYF.

V gene TRBV5-1 combines with J gene TRBJ1-2; D remains ambiguous. Germline loops: CDR1 SGHRS, CDR2 YFSETQ. Trimming stripped 0 bases from V and 4 bases from J, with 7 bases between. This CDR3 has 13 residues. The CDR3 region has the DNA TGCGCCAGCAGCTTGGACAGTATCTATGGCTACACCTTC. Translating gives CASSLDSIYGYTF. Full variable domain (outside the CDR3, taken from reference TRBV5-1 and TRBJ1-2): KAGVTQTPRYLIKTRGQQVTLSCSPISGHRSVSWYQQTPGQGLQFLFEYFSETQRNKGNFPGRFSGRQFSNSRSEMNVSTLELGDSALYLCASSLDSIYGYTFGSGTRLTVV.